This T cell receptor (beta chain) derives from a study of T cells in women clearing cervical HPV infection (dated by TCRdb to 2016 to 2019). About the study as a whole: The cases were some 25 women with histologically confirmed HPV16-related CIN3 or worse, and 2 of these cases were invasive cancers. A median age of almost 35 years was observed in cases versus 38 to 40 in controls, and no significant differences in baseline characteristics were found. Blood from cases was collected at the visit at which the lesion was first identified, whereas blood from controls was collected once infection was no longer detected. In the parent cohort, some 10,000 women aged 18 or older were enrolled in Guanacaste, Costa Rica, during about 1992 to 1994 and were followed for more than 6 years. Quality controls consisted of five blinded duplicates per group, for a total of about 60 samples made up of approximately 50 participants and roughly ten replicates. The controls were 25 or so women whose single incident HPV16 infection cleared within 12 months with no development of precancer or cancer. Cases and controls were matched on year of sample collection and on age within five years. Among cases, blood sampling came a median of almost 150 days after lesion detection, with an interquartile range of about 80 to 220 days. HLA typing was available for only a few women, so HLA type could not be excluded as a confounder. This exploratory proof-of-principle case-control study, nested within the Guanacaste HPV Natural History Study in Costa Rica, compared TCR repertoires among women with different cervical HPV16 outcomes.

Using the immunoSEQ assay, multiplex PCR amplified TCR beta CDR3 regions from an average of approximately 1,200 ng of genomic DNA per sample. To correct primer bias, the assay used a complete synthetic TCR repertoire to set an amplification baseline. The amplicons were sequenced on the Illumina platform. Turning to the authors' computational methods: Sequences were error-corrected by clustering with frequency ratios and a modified nearest-neighbor algorithm and were then analyzed in the immunoSEQ Analyzer with IMGT gene definitions. At each rarefaction depth, TCR richness and evenness were averaged across 20 rarefaction repeats, and samples with fewer sequences than that depth were excluded. Relative abundances of V, D and J genes were compared between groups using Wilcoxon rank sum tests, with FDR correction applied. For the blinded duplicates, the intraclass correlation was 90% to 97% for TCR richness and averaged 76.4% across about 64 gene segments. TCRdb holds this immuneACCESS table with in-frame rearrangements only. Some clones are missing; in checked studies, unresolved V genes explain under half, and the rest has no known cause. From that table come the V and J calls and clone size; the DNA was used to work out D and trimming. This specimen's table enumerates around 30,000 clones. The ten most abundant clones make up around 18% of the sample.

Every participant had a single incident cervical HPV16 infection, and women with prevalent HPV16 infections were excluded. Cervical HPV DNA was detected by MY09/MY11 PCR, and genotyping was performed by dot-blot hybridization. About 15 mL of heparinized blood were centrifuged, and the buffy coat was aliquoted, frozen at -30°C, then stored at -80°C. Genomic DNA was extracted from buffy coat specimens using QIAGEN kits. What the work shows at the level of the full study, not this receptor alone: The cross-sectional design could not show whether associations preceded infection or resulted from it; effector/memory subsets and HPV-specific T cells were not isolated. Because T-cell numbers per sample were unknown, differences in richness could reflect varying T-cell content rather than repertoire biology. Lower TRBV6-7 relative abundance was observed in cases than in controls (around 0.1% versus 0.15%; Bonferroni P = 0.0008). Significantly higher TCR repertoire richness was observed in CIN3+ cases than in controls across sequencing depths, whereas no difference in evenness was found. Random forest classifiers that combined richness and V gene abundances separated cases from controls with an estimated AUC of around 0.87.

Measured from the cysteine to the phenylalanine, the CDR3 is 13 residues long. The 30 bases shown cover part of the CDR3, and their frame starts at base 1. At the junction V is shortened by 5 bases and J by 6 bases; bases outside the gene matches: 5. CDR1 is given as SEHNR and CDR2 as FQNEAQ, both from the germline V gene (reference sequence). Remarks on this clone: The specificity of this receptor is unknown. The CDR3 extends 3 residues past the end of the read, so its final part is completed from the germline J gene.

Sequenced sample: blood buffy coat. The sequence joins TRBV7-9 to TRBJ1-1, with 8 bases aligning to TRBD1. The TCR originated in a woman aged 18-70 years with a cervical HPV16 infection that either progressed to CIN3+ or cleared (not recorded which). CDR3 bases read: TGTGCCAGCAGCACCTACAGGGGGGCTGAA. Its translation is CASSTYRGAE. The whole CDR3 protein reads CASSTYRGAEAFF.